The 32 T cell receptor beta chains reported below all come from one sample, sequenced in a study of T-cell reconstitution after alpha-beta-depleted transplantation in children. For TCRbeta, the library was prepared with unique molecular identifiers. TCRdb recomputed calls from the PCR reads with MiXCR, one row per CDR3 protein. The repertoire includes about 400,000 distinct CDR3 sequences, roughly 13% of them detected once, and roughly 4.5% sits in the top ten. The material was PBMCs, obtained from the stem cell graft. These receptors all come from a human donor who donated a stem cell graft to a child with Fanconi anemia.

The V gene is TRBV7-6, the J gene TRBJ1-5; D is undetermined. Germline CDR1 reads SGHVS; CDR2 reads FNYEAQ. The V and J ends lost 5 bases and 5 bases respectively, with 10 bases between them. The CDR3 extends over 13 amino acids. CDR3 DNA sequence: TGTGCCAGCAGCCCCCGTTTTGATCAGCCCCAGCATTTT. Amino acid sequence: CASSPRFDQPQHF. Based on the CDR3 plus reference TRBV7-6 and TRBJ1-5, the full variable domain is GAGVSQSPRYKVTKRGQDVALRCDPISGHVSLYWYRQALGQGPEFLTYFNYEAQQDKSGLPNDRFSAERPEGSISTLTIQRTEQRDSAMYRCASSPRFDQPQHFGDGTRLSIL.

This clonotype was recorded at least ten times. The rearrangement uses TRBV12-3 or TRBV12-4 and TRBJ2-3; D not resolved. Trimming shortened V by 5 bases and J by 3 bases, and 9 bases separated the two germline ends. This CDR3 comprises 13 residues. CDR3 DNA: TGTGCCAGCAGTCCCTTCCAGACAGATACGCAGTATTTT. It translates to CASSPFQTDTQYF.

This clonotype turned up a few times. The rearrangement uses TRBV2 and TRBJ1-6; D is unresolved. Germline loops: CDR1 SNHLY, CDR2 FYNNEI. Trimming shortened V by 4 bases and J by 8 bases, and 12 bases separated the two germline ends. This CDR3 has 14 residues. CDR3 coding DNA: TGTGCCAGCAGTGGCTCCATTCGGGATTCACCCCTCCACTTT. Its translation: CASSGSIRDSPLHF.

This clonotype has a handful of counts. This chain connects TRBV12-3 or TRBV12-4 to TRBJ1-1; no clear D. V was shortened by 2 bases and J by 10 bases, with 17 bases between the two germline ends. The CDR3 is made up of 14 amino acids. CDR3: CASSLSRRPTGAFF. The CDR3 DNA is TGTGCCAGCAGTTTATCGAGGCGCCCGACGGGAGCTTTCTTT.

The table lists this clonotype with many counts. The V call is TRBV20-1, the J call TRBJ2-7; 10 nucleotides line up with TRBD2. Germline CDR1 reads DFQATT; CDR2 reads SNEGSKA (reference sequence). Trimming at V came to 8 bases and at J to 0 bases, leaving 4 bases not matched to a gene. The CDR3 extends over 13 amino acids. The CDR3 spells CSSAGGSSYEQYF. The CDR3 nucleotides read TGCAGTTCAGCGGGGGGGAGCTCCTACGAGCAGTACTTC.

This clonotype was counted a few times. This chain joins TRBV7-6 and TRBJ2-2; unclear D gene. Germline V CDR1 and CDR2: SGHVS, FNYEAQ. The germline V and J ends were trimmed by 1 base and 0 bases, with 9 bases remaining between them. The CDR3 consists of 16 residues. The DNA of the CDR3 is TGTGCCAGCAGCTTAGTACCGCCCCCGAACACCGGGGAGCTGTTTTTT. Encoded protein: CASSLVPPPNTGELFF.

The genes are TRBV5-1 and TRBJ2-7; the D gene is possibly TRBD2 (7 bases). The CDR3 is 15 residues long. Germline CDR1 is SGHRS and CDR2 is YFSETQ. Trimming pared 5 bases from V and 6 bases from J, leaving 21 bases between. For the CDR3, the DNA is TGCGCCAGCAGTCCGGAGGGGGGGTATACGGGCGAGCAGTACTTC. It is translated as CASSPEGGYTGEQYF.

The chain carries TRBV3-1 and TRBJ1-1; weak D call: TRBD1 (6 bases). The V gene's germline CDR1 is LGHDT and CDR2 YNNKEL (reference sequence). V lost 3 bases and J 4 bases, leaving 12 bases between the germline ends. The CDR3 totals 14 residues. In nucleotides, the CDR3 is TGTGCCAGCAGCCACGAGGGGGGTCCCACTGAAGCTTTCTTT. Translating gives CASSHEGGPTEAFF.

The chain uses TRBV9 and TRBJ2-3, with 9 bases fitting TRBD2. The CDR3 extends over 17 amino acids. Trimming at V came to 0 bases and at J to 4 bases, leaving 9 bases not matched to a gene. Germline CDR1 is SGDLS and CDR2 is YYNGEE. DNA of the CDR3: TGTGCCAGCAGCGTAGATAGAGGCGGGGGGGCCGCAGATACGCAGTATTTT. Protein sequence: CASSVDRGGGAADTQYF.

In its sample, this clonotype was seen many times. The chain employs TRBV20-1 and TRBJ2-5; 8 bases match TRBD2. Germline V gene data show CDR1 as DFQATT and CDR2 as SNEGSKA (reference sequence). The J segment lost 0 bases and the V segment lost 1 base, leaving 4 bases of the junction unmatched. The CDR3 has 15 residues. This CDR3 reads CSARGSGGNQETQYF. The DNA of the CDR3 is TGCAGTGCTAGAGGCAGCGGGGGAAACCAAGAGACCCAGTACTTC.

At least ten counts were recorded for this clonotype. The rearrangement uses TRBV12-3 or TRBV12-4 and TRBJ2-1; D is possibly TRBD2 (5 bases). CDR3 size: 14 residues. Trimming took off 3 bases at V and 0 bases at J, with 6 bases between the two ends. The chain's CDR3 is CASSFAGSYNEQFF. The CDR3 coding sequence is TGTGCCAGCAGTTTCGCGGGCTCCTACAATGAGCAGTTCTTC.

The V call is TRBV19, the J call TRBJ2-7, with D perhaps TRBD1 (5 bases). This CDR3 spans 15 amino acids. Per germline, CDR1 LNHDA and CDR2 SQIVND (reference sequence). V lost 1 base to trimming and J lost 5 bases, with 15 bases between them. In nucleotides, the CDR3 is TGTGCCAGTAGTATAGTCCCAGGGTTAATCGACGAGCAGTACTTC. Encoded protein: CASSIVPGLIDEQYF.

This clonotype has ten or more counts. This sequence joins TRBV7-9 and TRBJ1-2; the D is unclear. V was trimmed by 5 bases and J by 5 bases, leaving 12 bases between them. The germline V gene encodes CDR1 SEHNR and CDR2 FQNEAQ (reference sequence). There are 13 residues in the CDR3. The CDR3 loop reads CASSLLDYYGYTF. The CDR3 DNA sequence: TGTGCCAGCAGCCTTCTAGACTATTATGGCTACACCTTC.

The chain carries TRBV12-3 or TRBV12-4 and TRBJ1-1; D remains unclear. The CDR3 is 12 residues long. Trimming cost V 5 bases and J 6 bases, with 10 bases left between them. CDR3 bases: TGTGCCAGCAGTCCATGGGAAGCTGAAGCTTTCTTT. This sequence encodes CASSPWEAEAFF.

The rearrangement links TRBV5-5 to TRBJ1-1, with 7 bases fitting TRBD1. The CDR3 is 12 residues long. Per germline, CDR1 SGHKS and CDR2 YYEKEE (reference sequence). V shed 4 bases and J 11 bases; nucleotides not matched to a gene: 8. CDR3: CASSGGDRAAFF. The CDR3 DNA sequence: TGTGCCAGCAGCGGGGGAGACAGGGCCGCTTTCTTT. Variable domain in full (rest from reference TRBV5-5 and TRBJ1-1): DAGVTQSPTHLIKTRGQQVTLRCSPISGHKSVSWYQQVLGQGPQFIFQYYEKEERGRGNFPDRFSARQFPNYSSELNVNALLLGDSALYLCASSGGDRAAFFGQGTRLTVV.

The V gene is TRBV11-2, the J gene TRBJ2-2; TRBD1 matches 9 bases. In germline, CDR1 is SGHAT, CDR2 FQNNGV. V shed 3 bases, J shed 1 base, and the junction held 6 bases outside the gene matches. CDR3 size: 17 residues. CDR3 loop: CASSFWLGQGNTGELFF. CDR3 nucleotides: TGTGCCAGCAGCTTTTGGCTGGGACAGGGGAACACCGGGGAGCTGTTTTTT.

In this sample, this clonotype turned up a few times. The chain joins TRBV20-1 to TRBJ1-2; D perhaps matches TRBD1 (6 bases). This CDR3 has 14 residues. V shed 6 bases and J shed 0 bases, with 14 bases lying between them. CDR1 DFQATT and CDR2 SNEGSKA come from the germline V gene (reference sequence). The CDR3 nucleotides are TGCAGTGCGTCACAGGGCCGCTCTAACTATGGCTACACCTTC. Its translation is CSASQGRSNYGYTF.

The genes are TRBV20-1 and TRBJ2-5; no reliable D call. V was clipped by 5 bases and J by 2 bases, with 24 bases between them. Germline V gene sequence: CDR1 DFQATT, CDR2 SNEGSKA (reference sequence). CDR3 length: 17 residues. DNA of the CDR3: TGCAGTGCTGTGGGCGGTAAAAACCGTCACCCGCAAGAGACCCAGTACTTC. It is translated as CSAVGGKNRHPQETQYF.

This clonotype was detected only a few times. V and J are TRBV20-1 and TRBJ2-6, with unresolved D. CDR1 and CDR2 (germline): DFQATT, SNEGSKA (reference sequence). This CDR3 comprises 14 residues. V shed 1 base and J shed 4 bases, with 8 bases lying between them. The CDR3 nucleotides read TGCAGTGCTAGAGTCTTGGGCGGGGCCAACGTCCTGACTTTC. Translated: CSARVLGGANVLTF.

The chain is built from TRBV5-1 and TRBJ2-5, with 12 bases identical to TRBD1. With 4 bases clipped from V and 11 bases from J, the junction kept 6 bases outside the gene matches. The CDR3 runs to 13 residues. Germline-derived CDR1 and CDR2 are SGHRS and YFSETQ. As DNA, the CDR3 is TGCGCCAGCAGCCCGGGACAGGGGGCTTTTCAGTACTTC. The encoded protein is CASSPGQGAFQYF.

The chain's CDR3 is CASSLATGEGEQYF. The DNA of the CDR3 is TGCGCCAGCAGCTTGGCCACAGGGGAAGGCGAGCAGTACTTC. The chain carries TRBV5-1 and TRBJ2-7, with 7 bases lining up with TRBD1. V dropped 0 bases and J dropped 6; count of bases not matched to a gene: 6. Germline values: CDR1 SGHRS, CDR2 YFSETQ. CDR3 length: 14 amino acids.

This chain uses TRBV10-2 with TRBJ1-1; D may be TRBD1 (6 bases). V was shortened by 6 bases and J by 0 bases, with 11 bases between the two germline ends. Germline assignment: CDR1 WSHSY and CDR2 SAAADI. The CDR3 totals 14 residues. CDR3 amino acids: CASRDTGLNTEAFF. The CDR3 DNA sequence: TGCGCCAGCAGAGATACAGGGTTGAACACTGAAGCTTTCTTT.

This clonotype has just a few counts. The rearrangement uses TRBV3-1 and TRBJ1-1; no definite D call. The CDR3 length is 12 residues. CDR1 is LGHDT, CDR2 YNNKEL, per germline (reference sequence). Between the trimmed V and J ends, which lost 8 bases and 3 bases, there was a span of 10 bases. The CDR3 reads CASAQVHTEAFF. CDR3 DNA: TGTGCCAGCGCCCAGGTTCACACTGAAGCTTTCTTT.

This chain joins TRBV5-6 and TRBJ2-1; the match to TRBD2 covers 9 bases. V was pared by 0 bases and J by 6 bases, with 4 bases of the junction left unmatched. Germline assignment: CDR1 SGHDT and CDR2 YYEEEE. CDR3 size: 15 residues. DNA of the CDR3: TGTGCCAGCAGCTTGGTTAGCGGGGGACCCAATGAGCAGTTCTTC. It encodes CASSLVSGGPNEQFF.

This clonotype showed up just a few times. This chain connects TRBV27 to TRBJ2-1, with 9 positions matching TRBD2. From germline, CDR1 is MNHEY and CDR2 SMNVEV (reference sequence). The CDR3 extends over 15 amino acids. V dropped 6 bases and J dropped 6; count of bases not matched to a gene: 9. The CDR3 bases are TGTGCCAGCAGCGGTAGGACTAGCGCGGGCAATGAGCAGTTCTTC. Protein: CASSGRTSAGNEQFF.

The chain recombines TRBV10-3 with TRBJ2-1; 10 bases match TRBD2. The CDR3 covers 15 residues. The trim removed 10 bases at V and 4 bases at J, leaving 10 bases unmatched. Germline loops: CDR1 ENHRY, CDR2 SYGVKD. The CDR3 region has the DNA TGTGCCACACAAGCCGGGACTAGCGCTTACAATGAGCAGTTCTTC. Amino acids: CATQAGTSAYNEQFF.

The CDR3 spells CSVRDNEKLFF. CDR3 bases: TGCAGCGTTAGGGATAATGAAAAACTGTTTTTT. The gene calls are TRBV29-1 and TRBJ1-4; no clear D. Germline assignment: CDR1 SQVTM and CDR2 ANQGSEA. Trimming took 5 bases from V and 4 from J, leaving 5 bases between them. This CDR3 is built from 11 residues.

The J gene is TRBJ2-5, the V gene TRBV12-3 or TRBV12-4; 13 bases are a match to TRBD2. CDR3 length: 17 amino acids. V shed 6 bases, J shed 2 bases, and the junction held 9 bases outside the gene matches. Here the CDR3 reads CASSTTRTSGGQETQYF. The CDR3, as DNA: TGTGCCAGCAGCACGACCCGGACTAGCGGGGGACAAGAGACCCAGTACTTC.

This clonotype was seen many times. The chain carries TRBV5-1 and TRBJ2-7; no definite D call. The CDR3 spans 14 residues. The V gene's germline CDR1 is SGHRS and CDR2 YFSETQ. Trimming cost V 4 bases and J 0 bases, with 11 bases left between them. The CDR3 coding sequence is TGCGCCAGCAGCGGTTCACCGGGCTCCTACGAGCAGTACTTC. This sequence encodes CASSGSPGSYEQYF.

This clonotype came up many times. This sequence joins TRBV10-3 and TRBJ2-2, with 7 nucleotides matching TRBD1. CDR1 and CDR2 (germline): ENHRY, SYGVKD. The CDR3 has 14 residues. The V and J ends lost 7 bases and 1 base, in that order; junction bases with no gene match: 3. The CDR3 DNA reads TGTGCCATCACCCCAGGGGGGAACACCGGGGAGCTGTTTTTT. Residues: CAITPGGNTGELFF.

This chain links TRBV28 with TRBJ2-5, with 8 bases that match TRBD1. Germline V gives CDR1 MDHEN, CDR2 SYDVKM. The CDR3 spans 14 residues. V was pared by 6 bases and J by 4 bases, with 7 bases of the junction left unmatched. CDR3 amino acids: CASRQPGQGETQYF. The CDR3 region has the DNA TGTGCCAGCAGACAACCTGGACAGGGAGAGACCCAGTACTTC.

This clonotype appeared many times. This chain connects TRBV15 to TRBJ2-2; D ambiguous. Per germline, CDR1 LNHNV and CDR2 YYDKDF (reference sequence). CDR3 length: 13 residues. Trimming took 0 bases from V and 8 from J, leaving 7 bases between them. The CDR3 loop reads CATSRDFLGELFF. The DNA of the CDR3 is TGTGCCACCAGCAGAGATTTTTTAGGGGAGCTGTTTTTT.